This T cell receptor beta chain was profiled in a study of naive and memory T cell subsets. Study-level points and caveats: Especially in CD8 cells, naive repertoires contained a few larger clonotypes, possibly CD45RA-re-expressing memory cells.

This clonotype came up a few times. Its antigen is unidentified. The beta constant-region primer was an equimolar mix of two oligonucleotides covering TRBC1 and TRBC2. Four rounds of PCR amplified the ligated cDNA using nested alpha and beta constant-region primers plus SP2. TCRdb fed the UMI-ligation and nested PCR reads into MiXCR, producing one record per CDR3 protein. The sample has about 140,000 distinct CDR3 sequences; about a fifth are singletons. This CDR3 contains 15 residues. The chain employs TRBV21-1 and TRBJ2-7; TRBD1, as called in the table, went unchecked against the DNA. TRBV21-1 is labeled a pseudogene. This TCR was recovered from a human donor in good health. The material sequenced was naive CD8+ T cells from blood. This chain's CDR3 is CASTVGGDKNYEQYF. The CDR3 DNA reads TGTGCCAGCACCGTTGGCGGGGACAAAAACTACGAGCAGTACTTC.